This TCR beta chain is drawn from a study of blood T cell repertoires in COVID-19. Each recovered donor of Cohort 3 presented with two negative PCRs, clearance, or symptom resolution. Original processing methods: The authors estimated nucleated cell counts from reference gene primer amplification. Generated by immunoSEQ multiplex PCR, the TCRdb table keeps only in-frame clones and is missing some. The V and J calls and clone size are taken from that table; D and trimming were inferred from the DNA. The data hold under 300,000 clones, with approximately 80% observed a single time. The CDR3 spans 12 residues. From germline, CDR1 is MDHEN and CDR2 SYDVKM. V was pared by 2 bases and J by 6 bases, with 7 bases between.

The sequencing input was PBMCs or T cells enriched from blood (not recorded which). The sequence derives from a middle-aged man who had recovered from COVID-19. V usage is TRBV28 and J usage is TRBJ1-2, with D perhaps matching TRBD1 (5 bases). CDR3 loop: CASSLKGDGYTF. Written as DNA, the CDR3 is TGTGCCAGCAGTTTAAAAGGGGATGGCTACACCTTC.